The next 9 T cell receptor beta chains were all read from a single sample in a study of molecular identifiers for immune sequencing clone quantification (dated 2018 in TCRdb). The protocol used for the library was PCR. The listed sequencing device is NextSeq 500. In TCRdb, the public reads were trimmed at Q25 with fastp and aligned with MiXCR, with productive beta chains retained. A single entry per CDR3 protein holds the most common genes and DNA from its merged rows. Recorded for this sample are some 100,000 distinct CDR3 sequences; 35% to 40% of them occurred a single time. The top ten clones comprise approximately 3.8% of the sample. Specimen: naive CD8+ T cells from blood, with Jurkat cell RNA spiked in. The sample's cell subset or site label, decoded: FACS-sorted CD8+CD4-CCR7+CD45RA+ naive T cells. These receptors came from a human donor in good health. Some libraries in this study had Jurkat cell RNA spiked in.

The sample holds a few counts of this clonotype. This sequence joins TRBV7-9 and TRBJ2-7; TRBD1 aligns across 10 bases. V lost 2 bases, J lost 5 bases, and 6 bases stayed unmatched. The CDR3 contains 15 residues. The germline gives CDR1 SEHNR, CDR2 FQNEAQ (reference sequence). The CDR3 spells CASSLRRTGGDEQYF. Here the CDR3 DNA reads TGTGCCAGCAGCTTACGACGGACAGGGGGGGACGAGCAGTACTTC.

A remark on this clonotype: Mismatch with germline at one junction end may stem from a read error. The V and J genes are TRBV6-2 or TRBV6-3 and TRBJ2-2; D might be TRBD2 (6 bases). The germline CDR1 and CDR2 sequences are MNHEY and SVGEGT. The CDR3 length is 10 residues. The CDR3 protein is CASRGGELYF. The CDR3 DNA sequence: TGTGCCAGCAGGGGCGGGGAGCTGTATTTT.

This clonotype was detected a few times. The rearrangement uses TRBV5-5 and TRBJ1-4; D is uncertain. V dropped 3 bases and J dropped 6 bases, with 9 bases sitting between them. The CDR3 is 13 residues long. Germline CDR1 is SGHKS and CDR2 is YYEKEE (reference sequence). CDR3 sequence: CASSWWGDEKLFF. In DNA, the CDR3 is TGTGCCAGCAGCTGGTGGGGTGATGAAAAACTGTTTTTT.

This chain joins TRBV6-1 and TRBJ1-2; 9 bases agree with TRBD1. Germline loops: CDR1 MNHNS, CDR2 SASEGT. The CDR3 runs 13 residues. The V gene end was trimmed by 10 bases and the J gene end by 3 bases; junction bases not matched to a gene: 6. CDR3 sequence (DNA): TGTGCCACTACAGGGGGCACTTACTATGGCTACACCTTC. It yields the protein CATTGGTYYGYTF.

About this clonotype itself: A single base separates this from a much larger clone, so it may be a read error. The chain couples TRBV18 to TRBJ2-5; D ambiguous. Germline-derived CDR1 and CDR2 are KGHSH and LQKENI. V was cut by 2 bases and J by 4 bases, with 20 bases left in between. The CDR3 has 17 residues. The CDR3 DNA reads TGTGCCAGCTCACCAAGTCCCACGGACGCTTTTGGAGAGACCCAGTACTTC. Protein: CASSPSPTDAFGETQYF.

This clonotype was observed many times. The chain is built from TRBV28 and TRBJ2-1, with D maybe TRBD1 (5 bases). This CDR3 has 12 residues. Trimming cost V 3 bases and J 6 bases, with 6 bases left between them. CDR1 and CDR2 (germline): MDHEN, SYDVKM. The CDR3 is CASSFQGNEQFF. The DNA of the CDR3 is TGTGCCAGCAGTTTCCAGGGCAATGAGCAGTTCTTC.

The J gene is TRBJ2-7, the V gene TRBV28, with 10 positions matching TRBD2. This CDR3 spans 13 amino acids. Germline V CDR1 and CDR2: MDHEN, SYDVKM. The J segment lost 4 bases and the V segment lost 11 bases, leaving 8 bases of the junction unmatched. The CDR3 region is CAGRSSGSYEQYF. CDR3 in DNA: TGTGCCGGCCGGTCTAGCGGGAGTTACGAGCAGTACTTC.

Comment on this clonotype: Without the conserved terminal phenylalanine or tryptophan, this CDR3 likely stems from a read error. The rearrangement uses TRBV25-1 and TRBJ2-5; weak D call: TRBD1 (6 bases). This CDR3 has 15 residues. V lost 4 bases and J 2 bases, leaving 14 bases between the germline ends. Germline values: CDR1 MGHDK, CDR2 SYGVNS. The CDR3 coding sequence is TGTGCCAGCAGTGGAAACAGGGACCCACAAGAGACCCAGTACCTC. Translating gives CASSGNRDPQETQYL.

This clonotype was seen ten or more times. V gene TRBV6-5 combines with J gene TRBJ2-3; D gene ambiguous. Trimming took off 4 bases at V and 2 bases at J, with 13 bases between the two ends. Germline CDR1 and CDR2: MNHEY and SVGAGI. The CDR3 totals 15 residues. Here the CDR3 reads CASSSALPFTDTQYF. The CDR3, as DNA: TGTGCCAGCAGTTCAGCCTTACCCTTCACAGATACGCAGTATTTT.